A selection of T cell receptor beta chains follows, all from one sample in a study of cytomegalovirus exposure and HLA in healthy donors. The data were produced by immunoSEQ multiplex PCR, yet TCRdb's version contains in-frame clones alone and is incomplete. In the table there are about 170,000 clones, about four fifths of which are singletons. Source material: PBMCs. Source of these receptors: a woman in her fifties or sixties in good health and CMV-seronegative. Both conserved end residues are part of each CDR3. The D gene is left open where the match is weak. Clone size is shown for a subset of rows, as once, few, many or a class of expanded clone.

>TRBV2|TRBJ2-6|once|-
CATQHPGSGANVLTF
TGTGCCACTCAGCATCCAGGGTCTGGGGCCAACGTCCTGACTTTC
>TRBV7-2|TRBJ2-7|-|TRBD2
CASSLGGTSGYEQYF
TGTGCCAGCAGCTTAGGAGGGACTAGCGGCTACGAGCAGTACTTC
>TRBV4-3|TRBJ2-7|-|-
CASSQDRVGSYEQYF
TGCGCCAGCAGCCAAGATCGGGTGGGTTCGTACGAGCAGTACTTC
>TRBV5-6|TRBJ1-4|-|-
CASSYDSGREKLFF
TGTGCCAGCAGCTATGACTCCGGTCGGGAAAAACTGTTTTTT
>TRBV20-1|TRBJ2-1|few|-
CSARAVSGQFF
TGCAGTGCTAGAGCGGTTTCGGGGCAGTTCTTC
>TRBV5-6|TRBJ1-1|-|TRBD1
CASSLTGGANTEAFF
TGTGCCAGCAGCTTGACAGGGGGGGCGAACACTGAAGCTTTCTTT
>TRBV6-5|TRBJ1-1|-|-
CASVRRGNTEAFF
TGTGCCAGCGTGCGTCGAGGGAACACTGAAGCTTTCTTT
>TRBV7-9|TRBJ2-7|-|TRBD1
CASSFRDRGSYEQYF
TGTGCCAGCAGCTTCCGGGACAGGGGATCCTACGAGCAGTACTTC
>TRBV10-3|TRBJ2-7|few|-
CAIRGQAGREAYEQYF
TGTGCCATCAGGGGCCAGGCGGGACGGGAAGCCTACGAGCAGTACTTC
>TRBV15|TRBJ2-4|-|-
CATSEHQGSGKNIQYF
TGTGCCACCAGTGAACATCAGGGTTCGGGCAAAAACATTCAGTACTTC
>TRBV19|TRBJ1-3|-|TRBD1
CASSVTGGAGNTIYF
TGTGCCAGTAGTGTTACAGGGGGAGCTGGAAACACCATATATTTT
>TRBV30|TRBJ1-5|-|TRBD1
CAWSRGLGQPQHF
TGTGCCTGGTCGAGGGGGCTTGGCCAGCCCCAGCATTTT
>TRBV9|TRBJ2-3|once|TRBD2
CASSWAGGLSDTQYF
TGTGCCAGCAGCTGGGCGGGGGGGCTTTCAGATACGCAGTATTTT
>TRBV6-1|TRBJ2-7|-|TRBD1
CASREGTGGSYEQYF
TGTGCCAGCAGGGAAGGGACAGGGGGCTCCTACGAGCAGTACTTC
>TRBV13|TRBJ2-1|-|-
CASSFLGDEQFF
TGTGCCAGCAGCTTTCTAGGCGATGAGCAGTTCTTC
>TRBV11-2|TRBJ1-4|once|-
CASSLRGGEKLFF
TGTGCCAGCAGCTTAAGGGGCGGTGAAAAACTGTTTTTT
>TRBV7-2|TRBJ2-4|once|TRBD2
CASSQGLAGDKNIQYF
TGTGCCAGCAGCCAGGGACTAGCGGGGGACAAAAACATTCAGTACTTC
>TRBV18|TRBJ1-5|-|-
CASSPRARNSNQPQHF
TGTGCCAGCTCACCCAGGGCGAGAAATAGCAATCAGCCCCAGCATTTT
>TRBV19|TRBJ2-1|-|-
CASSVVRDWEQFF
TGTGCCAGTAGTGTCGTCCGGGACTGGGAGCAGTTCTTC
>TRBV6-1|TRBJ2-1|-|-
CASSEQNNEQFF
TGTGCCAGCAGTGAACAGAACAATGAGCAGTTCTTC
>TRBV10-1|TRBJ2-3|-|TRBD2
CASSESGLADEADTQYF
TGCGCCAGCAGTGAGTCGGGACTAGCGGACGAGGCAGATACGCAGTATTTT
>TRBV29-1|TRBJ1-2|-|TRBD1
CSVVPGVGDRANGYTF
TGCAGCGTTGTCCCAGGCGTGGGGGACAGGGCGAATGGCTACACCTTC
>TRBV2|TRBJ2-2|-|TRBD1
CASSRDRNTGELFF
TGTGCCAGCAGTCGGGACAGGAACACCGGGGAGCTGTTTTTT